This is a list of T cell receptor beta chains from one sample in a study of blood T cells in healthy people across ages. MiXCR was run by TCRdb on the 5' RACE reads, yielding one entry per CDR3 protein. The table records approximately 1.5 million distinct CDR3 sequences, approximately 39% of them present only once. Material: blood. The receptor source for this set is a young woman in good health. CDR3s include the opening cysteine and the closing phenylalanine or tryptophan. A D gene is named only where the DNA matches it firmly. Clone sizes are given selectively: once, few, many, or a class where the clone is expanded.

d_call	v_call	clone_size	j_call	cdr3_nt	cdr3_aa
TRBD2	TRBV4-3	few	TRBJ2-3	TGCGCCAGCAGCCTTAGTCTAGCGGGAGCGGGCACAGATACGCAGTATTTT	CASSLSLAGAGTDTQYF
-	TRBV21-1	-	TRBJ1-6	TGTGCCAGCAGCAATAAACCGACAGGGCTACTTGAGCTCGTGGGCTCCTATAATTCACCCCTCCACTTT	CASSNKPTGLLELVGSYNSPLHF
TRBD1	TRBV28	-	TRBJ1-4	TGTGCCAGCAGTTTATCGGGCAGGGGGCGCTTGACTAATGAAAAACTGTTTTTT	CASSLSGRGRLTNEKLFF
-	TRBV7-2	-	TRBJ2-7	TGTGCCAGTATCGAGAGACCGGGACAAAATACCTACGAGCAGTACTTC	CASIERPGQNTYEQYF
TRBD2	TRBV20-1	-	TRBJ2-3	TGCAGTGCTAGGGGGCTAGCGGGGGGTTCTAGCACAGATACGCAGTATTTT	CSARGLAGGSSTDTQYF
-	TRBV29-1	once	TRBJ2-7	TGCAGCGTTGTAGTCCCCAGCACCACCTACGAGCAGTACTTC	CSVVVPSTTYEQYF
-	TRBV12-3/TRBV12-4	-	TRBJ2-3	TGTGCCAGCAGTTACTGGGGGGCCACTGCAGATACGCAGTATTTT	CASSYWGATADTQYF
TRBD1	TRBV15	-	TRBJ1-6	TGTGCCACCCACCACAGGACAGGGACTTTCGAGAATTCACCCCTCCACTTT	CATHHRTGTFENSPLHF
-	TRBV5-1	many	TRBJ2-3	TGCGCCAGCTTCGAGGGGGATACGCAGTATTTT	CASFEGDTQYF
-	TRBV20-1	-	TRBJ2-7	TGCAGTGCTAGGGGTGCGGAGAACTTTTTCTACGAGCAGTACTTC	CSARGAENFFYEQYF
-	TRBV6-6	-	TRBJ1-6	TGTGCCAGCAGTTCTGACTGGGGCTCCTATAATTCACCCCTCCACTTT	CASSSDWGSYNSPLHF
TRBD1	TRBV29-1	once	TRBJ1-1	TGCAGCGTCAACCTCCCGGGACAGGGGGCGACTGAAGCTTTCTTT	CSVNLPGQGATEAFF
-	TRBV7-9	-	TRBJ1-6	TGTGCCAGCAGCCCCTCGGACTCACCCCTCCACTTT	CASSPSDSPLHF
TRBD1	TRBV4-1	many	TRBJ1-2	TGCGCCAGCAGCCCACAGGGGAAGGACTATGGCTACACCTTC	CASSPQGKDYGYTF
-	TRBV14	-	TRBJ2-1	TGTGCCAGCAGCCCCAGGGTGGCTCGGACTGTTCCTGAGCAGTTCTTC	CASSPRVARTVPEQFF
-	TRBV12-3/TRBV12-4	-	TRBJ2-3	TGTGCCAGCAGTCCACTCGGGGGAGCGCGTACGGTCACAGATACGCAGTATTTT	CASSPLGGARTVTDTQYF
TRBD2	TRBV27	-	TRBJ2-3	TGTGCCGGCAAAACTAGCGGGAGGTCAGATACGCGGTATTTT	CAGKTSGRSDTRYF
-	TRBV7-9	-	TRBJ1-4	TGTGCCAGCAGCCCCAGGGAGGGGGAAAGTGAAAAACTGTTTTTT	CASSPREGESEKLFF
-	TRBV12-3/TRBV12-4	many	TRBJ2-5	TGTGCCAGCAGTTTTAGGGGGGAAGAGACCCAGTACTTC	CASSFRGEETQYF
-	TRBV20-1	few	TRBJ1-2	TGCAGTGCTAGAGATTCCGCACAGGGCGGCTACACCTTC	CSARDSAQGGYTF
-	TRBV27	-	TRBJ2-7	TGTGCCAGCAGTGCGTCACAGGGTTCCGAGCAGTACTTC	CASSASQGSEQYF
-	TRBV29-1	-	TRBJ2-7	TGCAGCGTTGAAGGACCTCCCTACGAGCAGTACTTC	CSVEGPPYEQYF
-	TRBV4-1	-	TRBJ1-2	TGCGCCAGCAGCCAAGATCATGAGGCACGCAGCTATGGCTACACCTTC	CASSQDHEARSYGYTF
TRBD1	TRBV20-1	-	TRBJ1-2	TGCAGTGTTCCGGGACAGGGAACCTATGGCTACACCTTC	CSVPGQGTYGYTF
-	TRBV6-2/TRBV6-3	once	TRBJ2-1	TGTGCCAGCAGTTACTCGACGGCAGACGAGCAGTTCTTC	CASSYSTADEQFF
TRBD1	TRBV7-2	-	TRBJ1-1	TGTGCCAGCAGCTCGACGACAGGGGCCGCCGAAGCTTTCTTT	CASSSTTGAAEAFF
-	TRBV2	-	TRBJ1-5	TGTGCCAGCCGAAGACGGGGGGCCTCGGGGACTAATCAGCCCCAGCATTTT	CASRRRGASGTNQPQHF
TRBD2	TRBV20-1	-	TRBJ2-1	TGCAGTGCTAGAGAGGCGGGAGTCCCCAACAATGAGCAGTTCTTC	CSAREAGVPNNEQFF
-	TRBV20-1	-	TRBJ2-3	TGCAGTGCTAGGTATTTGGGGGGCCGCACAGATACGCAGTATTTT	CSARYLGGRTDTQYF
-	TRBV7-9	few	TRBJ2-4	TGTGCCAGCAGCAAGGACAGAGCCAAAAACATTCAGTACTTC	CASSKDRAKNIQYF
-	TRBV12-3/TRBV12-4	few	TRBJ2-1	TGTGCCAGCAGTCCCATATCGGGGGACGGTGAGCAGTTCTTC	CASSPISGDGEQFF
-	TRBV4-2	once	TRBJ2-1	TGTGCCAGCAGCCAAGCTGGACGGGTGACAGAGCAGTTCTTC	CASSQAGRVTEQFF
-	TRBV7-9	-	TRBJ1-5	TGTGCCAGCAGCTTAGGGGGGACACCCAATCAGCCCCAGCATTTT	CASSLGGTPNQPQHF